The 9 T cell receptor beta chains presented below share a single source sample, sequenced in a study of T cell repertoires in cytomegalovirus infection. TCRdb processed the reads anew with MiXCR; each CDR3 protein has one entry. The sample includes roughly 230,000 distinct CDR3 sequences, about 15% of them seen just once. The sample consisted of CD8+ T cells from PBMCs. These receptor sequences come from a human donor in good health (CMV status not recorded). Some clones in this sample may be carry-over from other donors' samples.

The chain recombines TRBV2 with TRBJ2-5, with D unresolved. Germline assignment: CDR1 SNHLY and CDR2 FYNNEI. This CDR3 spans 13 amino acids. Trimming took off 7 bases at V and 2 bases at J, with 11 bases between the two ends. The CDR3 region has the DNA TGTGCCAGCACATCCGAACAGCAAGAGACCCAGTACTTC. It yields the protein CASTSEQQETQYF.

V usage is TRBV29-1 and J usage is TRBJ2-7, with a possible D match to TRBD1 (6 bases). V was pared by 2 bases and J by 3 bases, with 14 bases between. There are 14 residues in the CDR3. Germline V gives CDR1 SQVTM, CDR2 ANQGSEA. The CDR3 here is CSVETGQNIYEQYF. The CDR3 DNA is TGCAGCGTTGAAACAGGACAGAACATCTACGAGCAGTACTTC.

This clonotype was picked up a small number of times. The CDR3 is CASRYRDRVFGQPQHF. The CDR3 nucleotides are TGTGCCAGCAGATACCGGGACAGGGTATTCGGGCAGCCCCAGCATTTT. The chain combines TRBV6-8 with TRBJ1-5, with 9 bases aligning to TRBD1. V trimming: 6 bases; J trimming: 7 bases; junction bases outside the gene matches: 13. This CDR3 spans 16 amino acids. CDR1 MNHGY and CDR2 SAAAGT come from the germline V gene.

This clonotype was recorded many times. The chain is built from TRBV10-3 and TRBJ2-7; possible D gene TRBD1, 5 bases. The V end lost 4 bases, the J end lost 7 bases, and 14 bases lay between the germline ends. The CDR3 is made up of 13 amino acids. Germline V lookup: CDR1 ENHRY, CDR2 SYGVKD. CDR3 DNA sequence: TGTGCCATCAGTGCCAGGGCGCCCACGGAGCAGTACTTC. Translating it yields CAISARAPTEQYF.

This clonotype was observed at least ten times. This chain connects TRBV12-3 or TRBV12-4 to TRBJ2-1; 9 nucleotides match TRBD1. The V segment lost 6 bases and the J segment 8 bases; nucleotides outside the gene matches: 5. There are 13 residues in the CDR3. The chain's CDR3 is CASSRTGVDEQFF. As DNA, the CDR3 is TGTGCCAGCAGCCGGACAGGGGTGGATGAGCAGTTCTTC.

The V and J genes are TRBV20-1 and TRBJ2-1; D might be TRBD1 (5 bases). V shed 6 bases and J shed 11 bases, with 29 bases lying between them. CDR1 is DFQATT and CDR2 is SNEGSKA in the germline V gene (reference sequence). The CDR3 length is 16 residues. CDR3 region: CSAPPISQTDRNKQFF. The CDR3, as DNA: TGCAGTGCCCCCCCCATCAGCCAGACAGACCGGAATAAGCAGTTCTTC.

The CDR3 nucleotides read TGTGCCAGCAGTGAAGTAAAACAGGGGGCGCCGGGCTACACCTTC. Residues: CASSEVKQGAPGYTF. The chain links TRBV2 to TRBJ1-2, with TRBD1 matching over 9 bases. The CDR3 extends over 15 amino acids. The germline V gene has CDR1 SNHLY and CDR2 FYNNEI. After removal of 1 base from V and 8 bases from J, the junction contained 8 bases not matched to a gene.

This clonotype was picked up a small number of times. The CDR3 DNA sequence: TGTGCCAGCAGTTTTGGAGGTAGCGTCGCCTACGAGCAGTACTTC. This encodes CASSFGGSVAYEQYF. The rearrangement links TRBV27 to TRBJ2-7; D perhaps matches TRBD2 (5 bases). This CDR3 has 15 amino acids. The germline V gene has CDR1 MNHEY and CDR2 SMNVEV (reference sequence). V lost 3 bases, J lost 2 bases, and 14 bases lay in between.

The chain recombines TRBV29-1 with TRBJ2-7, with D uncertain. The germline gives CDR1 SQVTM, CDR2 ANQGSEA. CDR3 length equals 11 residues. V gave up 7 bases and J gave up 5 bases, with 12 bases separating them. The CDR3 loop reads CSGVQRDEQYF. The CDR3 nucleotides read TGCAGCGGAGTACAGCGCGACGAGCAGTACTTC.